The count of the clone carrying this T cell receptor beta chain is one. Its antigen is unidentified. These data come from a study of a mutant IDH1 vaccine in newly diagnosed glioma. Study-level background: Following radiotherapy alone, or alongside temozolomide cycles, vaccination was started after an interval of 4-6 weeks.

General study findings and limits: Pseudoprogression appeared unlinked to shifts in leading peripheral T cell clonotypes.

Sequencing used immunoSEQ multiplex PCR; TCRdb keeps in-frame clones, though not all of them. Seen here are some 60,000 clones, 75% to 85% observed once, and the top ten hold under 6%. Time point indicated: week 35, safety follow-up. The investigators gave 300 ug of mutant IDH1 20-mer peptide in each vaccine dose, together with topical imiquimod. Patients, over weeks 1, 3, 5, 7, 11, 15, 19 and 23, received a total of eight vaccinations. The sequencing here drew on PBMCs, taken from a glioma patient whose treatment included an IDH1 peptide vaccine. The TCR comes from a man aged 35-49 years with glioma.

The CDR3 loop reads CASSLSPGTLQETQYF. In nucleotides, the CDR3 is TGTGCCAGCAGTTTATCTCCGGGAACCCTCCAAGAGACCCAGTACTTC. The chain combines TRBV27 with TRBJ2-5; possibly TRBD2 for D (5 bases). V shed 0 bases and J shed 1 base, with 12 bases lying between them. The CDR3 loop spans 16 amino acids. CDR1 and CDR2 from the germline V gene are MNHEY and SMNVEV (reference sequence).